Listed here are 29 T cell receptor beta chains from one sample, sequenced in a study of somatic mutations in cytotoxic T cells in rheumatoid arthritis. Only in-frame clones appear in the TCRdb table, and some are missing; sequencing was by immunoSEQ multiplex PCR. Here the sample spans roughly 20,000 clones, 80% to 90% being singletons. The sequenced sample consisted of CD8+ T cells sorted from blood. Receptors were obtained from a man aged 35 to 55 in good health.

V is TRBV27 and J is TRBJ2-1, with TRBD2 matching over 10 bases. In germline, CDR1 is MNHEY, CDR2 SMNVEV (reference sequence). CDR3 length equals 16 residues. Trimming removed 4 bases from V and 6 bases from J; junction bases left unmatched: 9. CDR3 nucleotide sequence: TGTGCCAGCAGTTCCCTGACTAGCGGGTTAGGCAATGAGCAGTTCTTC. The encoded protein is CASSSLTSGLGNEQFF.

The V call is TRBV28, the J call TRBJ2-3, with 10 positions matching TRBD2. This CDR3 spans 17 amino acids. Trimming cost V 6 bases and J 7 bases; bases outside gene matches: 16. Germline-derived CDR1 and CDR2 are MDHEN and SYDVKM. The chain's CDR3 is CASSSPRGLAGENTQYF. CDR3 bases: TGTGCCAGCAGCTCCCCTCGGGGCCTAGCGGGAGAGAATACGCAGTATTTT.

V is TRBV28 and J is TRBJ1-4, with D tentatively TRBD1 (5 bases). In germline, CDR1 is MDHEN, CDR2 SYDVKM. This CDR3 region has 12 residues. The V and J ends lost 3 bases and 12 bases respectively, with 11 bases between them. CDR3 protein: CASSLGSGELFF. The DNA of the CDR3 is TGTGCCAGCAGTTTGGGGTCGGGGGAACTGTTTTTT.

This chain joins TRBV5-8 and TRBJ2-5; TRBD2 aligns across 11 bases. Germline values: CDR1 SGHTS, CDR2 YDEGEE. CDR3 length equals 15 residues. The J segment lost 5 bases and the V segment lost 2 bases, leaving 5 bases of the junction unmatched. CDR3 coding DNA: TGTGCCAGCAGCTTAACTAGCGGGAGTTTGGAGACCCAGTACTTC. This codes for CASSLTSGSLETQYF.

The genes are TRBV7-9 and TRBJ2-4, with D possibly matching TRBD1 (5 bases). Germline CDR1 reads SEHNR; CDR2 reads FQNEAQ (reference sequence). This CDR3 contains 16 residues. The ends were cut back, 6 bases at V and 0 bases at J, with 15 bases in the middle. CDR3 loop: CASSDQDTLAKNIQYF. CDR3 in DNA: TGTGCCAGCAGTGACCAGGACACCTTAGCCAAAAACATTCAGTACTTC.

The CDR3 DNA reads TGCGCCAGCAGCTCGACTAGCGGGAGGACAATGTACAATGAGCAGTTCTTC. This codes for CASSSTSGRTMYNEQFF. This chain joins TRBV5-1 and TRBJ2-1; 13 bases fit TRBD2. V shed 3 bases, J shed 4 bases, and the junction held 7 bases outside the gene matches. The germline gives CDR1 SGHRS, CDR2 YFSETQ. The CDR3 covers 17 residues.

The chain combines TRBV19 with TRBJ2-1; tentatively, D is TRBD2 (5 bases). The CDR3 contains 14 residues. Trimming shortened V by 7 bases and J by 0 bases, and 10 bases separated the two germline ends. CDR1 and CDR2 from the germline V gene are LNHDA and SQIVND (reference sequence). The CDR3, as DNA: TGTGCCAGTAAAGTGGGGAGCTCCTACAATGAGCAGTTCTTC. Translation gives CASKVGSSYNEQFF.

This clone was seen just once. This chain joins TRBV4-3 and TRBJ1-1, with D perhaps matching TRBD1 (5 bases). CDR3 size: 15 residues. Germline V gives CDR1 LGHNA, CDR2 YSLEER. Deletions cut 0 bases from V and 2 bases from J, with 10 bases between. CDR3 protein: CASSQDLGDNTEAFF. In DNA, the CDR3 is TGCGCCAGCAGCCAAGATCTTGGGGACAACACTGAAGCTTTCTTT.

This clone was seen more than once but under ten times. For the CDR3, the DNA is TGTGCCAGCTTCACTGAAGCTTTCTTT. Encoded protein: CASFTEAFF. The chain has TRBV2 and TRBJ1-1; D unresolved. The CDR3 runs to 9 residues. Germline CDR1 is SNHLY and CDR2 is FYNNEI. Trimming took off 8 bases at V and 4 bases at J, with 2 bases between the two ends. The full variable domain, completed using reference TRBV2 and TRBJ1-1, is EPEVTQTPSHQVTQMGQEVILRCVPISNHLYFYWYRQILGQKVEFLVSFYNNEISEKSEIFDDQFSVERPDGSNFTLKIRSTKLEDSAMYFCASFTEAFFGQGTRLTVV.

The chain is built from TRBV7-9 and TRBJ1-4; D unresolved. This CDR3 spans 14 amino acids. Trimming stripped 1 base from V and 4 bases from J, with 7 bases between. Germline loops: CDR1 SEHNR, CDR2 FQNEAQ (reference sequence). The CDR3 nucleotides read TGTGCCAGCAGCTTAGGGGCCCGTAATGAAAAACTGTTTTTT. Its translation: CASSLGARNEKLFF.

The rearrangement uses TRBV28 and TRBJ2-7, with D perhaps matching TRBD1 or TRBD2 (7 bases each). V lost 8 bases and J 4 bases, leaving 18 bases between the germline ends. The CDR3 has 14 amino acids. CDR1 and CDR2 from the germline V gene are MDHEN and SYDVKM. CDR3 coding DNA: TGTGCCAGCTCGTCAGGGCAGGGGGGGTACGAGCAGTACTTC. It encodes CASSSGQGGYEQYF.

The rearrangement links TRBV6-5 to TRBJ2-5, with TRBD1 identical over 8 bases. J lost 2 bases, V lost 4 bases, and 6 bases had no gene match. Germline V lookup: CDR1 MNHEY, CDR2 SVGAGI. This CDR3 spans 15 amino acids. The CDR3 nucleotides read TGTGCCAGCAGTTTAGGACAGGGAATACAAGAGACCCAGTACTTC. Translating it yields CASSLGQGIQETQYF.

This chain links TRBV6-4 with TRBJ2-3; D is tentatively TRBD1 or TRBD2 (5 bases each). Trimming took off 4 bases at V and 6 bases at J, with 20 bases between the two ends. The CDR3 runs to 16 residues. Germline V gene data show CDR1 as MRHNA and CDR2 as SNTAGT. The CDR3 loop is CASSAVPGTTMDTQYF. For the CDR3, the DNA is TGTGCCAGCAGTGCCGTTCCCGGGACGACCATGGATACGCAGTATTTT.

This sequence joins TRBV2 and TRBJ1-2; tentatively, D is TRBD1 (6 bases). V gave up 4 bases and J gave up 4 bases, with 13 bases separating them. There are 14 residues in the CDR3. The germline V gene has CDR1 SNHLY and CDR2 FYNNEI. The CDR3 loop reads CASSGAGATYGYTF. The CDR3 bases are TGTGCCAGCAGTGGGGCGGGGGCGACCTATGGCTACACCTTC.

The chain uses TRBV28 and TRBJ2-1; 13 bases match TRBD2. Germline values: CDR1 MDHEN, CDR2 SYDVKM. V gave up 5 bases and J gave up 6 bases; unmatched junction bases: 7. The CDR3 consists of 16 residues. CDR3 residues: CASSKRTSGRSNEQFF. The CDR3 coding sequence is TGTGCCAGCAGTAAACGGACTAGCGGGAGATCCAATGAGCAGTTCTTC.

The V gene is TRBV7-8, the J gene TRBJ2-3, with D unclear. CDR3 length equals 14 residues. CDR1 and CDR2 from the germline V gene are SGHVS and FQNEAQ. The ends were cut back, 2 bases at V and 2 bases at J, with 8 bases in the middle. This chain's CDR3 is CASSLTEVTDTQYF. CDR3 DNA sequence: TGTGCCAGCAGCTTAACGGAAGTCACAGATACGCAGTATTTT.

This clone was detected once. Distinct nucleotide sequences in the sample also encode this CDR3. The chain links TRBV10-1 to TRBJ2-3; 9 nucleotides line up with TRBD2. The ends lost 3 bases at V and 4 bases at J; junction bases unmatched: 5. This CDR3 region has 15 residues. Germline CDR1 WNHNN, CDR2 SYGVQD (reference sequence). CDR3 loop: CASSEVAGVADTQYF. The CDR3 nucleotides are TGCGCCAGCAGTGAAGTAGCGGGAGTAGCAGATACGCAGTATTTT.

The genes are TRBV27 and TRBJ2-5; TRBD1 is a possible D gene (5 bases). The germline V gene encodes CDR1 MNHEY and CDR2 SMNVEV (reference sequence). The length of the CDR3 is 14 residues. Trimming took off 6 bases at V and 7 bases at J, with 18 bases between the two ends. CDR3 sequence (DNA): TGTGCCAGCAGACGTCGACCTATTACAGGGACCCAGTACTTC. It specifies CASRRRPITGTQYF.

The gene calls are TRBV7-9 and TRBJ2-1; D possibly corresponds to TRBD2 (5 bases). Germline CDR1 and CDR2: SEHNR and FQNEAQ (reference sequence). This CDR3 comprises 12 residues. Trimming left V 5 bases short and J 7 bases short, with 9 bases between. DNA for the CDR3: TGTGCCAGCAGCCCCCCGGGGAATGAGCAGTTCTTC. This encodes CASSPPGNEQFF.

The gene calls are TRBV5-4 and TRBJ2-7, with TRBD2 identical over 9 bases. The J segment lost 3 bases and the V segment lost 5 bases, leaving 3 bases of the junction unmatched. CDR3 length: 13 residues. CDR1 and CDR2 (germline): SGHNT, YYREEE (reference sequence). CDR3 loop: CASSSGGFYEQYF. CDR3 DNA: TGTGCCAGCAGTAGCGGGGGCTTCTACGAGCAGTACTTC.

V is TRBV7-9 and J is TRBJ2-3; D may be TRBD2 (7 bases). The CDR3 has 16 residues. Germline V lookup: CDR1 SEHNR, CDR2 FQNEAQ (reference sequence). The V end was cut by 5 bases, the J end by 0 bases, with 15 bases between. CDR3: CASSNLRGASTDTQYF. DNA of the CDR3: TGTGCCAGCAGCAACCTACGGGGGGCTAGCACAGATACGCAGTATTTT.

V gene TRBV7-8 combines with J gene TRBJ2-7, with 7 bases lining up with TRBD2. The CDR3 sequence is 14 residues long. The junction had 7 bases not matched to a gene; V was cut back by 5 bases and J by 3 bases. Germline V gives CDR1 SGHVS, CDR2 FQNEAQ. As DNA, the CDR3 is TGTGCCAGCAGCGCAGGGACTACCGTCTACGAGCAGTACTTC. As protein: CASSAGTTVYEQYF.

V gene TRBV16 combines with J gene TRBJ2-7; D is possibly TRBD1 or TRBD2 (5 bases each). This CDR3 has 14 residues. V was pared by 1 base and J by 5 bases, with 12 bases between. The germline gives CDR1 KGHSY, CDR2 FQNENV. The CDR3: CASSQFWGSDEQYF. CDR3 DNA: TGTGCCAGCAGCCAATTTTGGGGGTCCGACGAGCAGTACTTC.

The chain combines TRBV4-3 with TRBJ2-3; TRBD2 matches at 9 bases. Germline loops: CDR1 LGHNA, CDR2 YSLEER. The CDR3 spans 16 residues. Losses at the gene ends were 5 bases for V and 4 bases for J; bases not matched to a gene: 10. The CDR3 region is CASSAKVAGAPDTQYF. Here the CDR3 DNA reads TGCGCCAGCAGCGCTAAGGTAGCGGGAGCGCCAGATACGCAGTATTTT.

The chain carries TRBV27 and TRBJ2-7; 7 nucleotides match TRBD1. Germline V gene sequence: CDR1 MNHEY, CDR2 SMNVEV (reference sequence). The CDR3 is made up of 14 amino acids. V dropped 5 bases and J dropped 4; count of bases not matched to a gene: 8. The CDR3 bases are TGTGCCAGCAGTCTCCAGGGGGTAGGTTACGAGCAGTACTTC. Protein: CASSLQGVGYEQYF.

In this sample, this clone turned up once. This chain connects TRBV7-6 to TRBJ2-1; D is possibly TRBD2 (6 bases). Trimming shortened V by 0 bases and J by 6 bases, and 6 bases separated the two germline ends. This CDR3 spans 13 amino acids. Germline-derived CDR1 and CDR2 are SGHVS and FNYEAQ. The chain's CDR3 is CASSLAGGNEQFF. CDR3 nucleotide sequence: TGTGCCAGCAGCTTAGCGGGGGGCAATGAGCAGTTCTTC. Full variable domain (remainder filled in from reference TRBV7-6 and TRBJ2-1): GAGVSQSPRYKVTKRGQDVALRCDPISGHVSLYWYRQALGQGPEFLTYFNYEAQQDKSGLPNDRFSAERPEGSISTLTIQRTEQRDSAMYRCASSLAGGNEQFFGPGTRLTVL.

V and J are TRBV4-2 and TRBJ2-5; TRBD2 matches at 11 bases. The CDR3 contains 14 residues. V lost 3 bases to trimming and J lost 4 bases; unmatched junction nucleotides: 1. Germline V gives CDR1 LGHNA, CDR2 YNFKEQ. The CDR3 DNA reads TGTGCCAGCAGCCAGGGGACTAGCGGAGAGACCCAGTACTTC. Translating gives CASSQGTSGETQYF.

This clone has a single count. This sequence joins TRBV9 and TRBJ2-7; no definite D call. The CDR3 covers 11 residues. Germline values: CDR1 SGDLS, CDR2 YYNGEE. Trimming removed 0 bases from V and 5 bases from J, with 3 bases in between. The CDR3 DNA is TGTGCCAGCAGCGTAGGCAACGAGCAGTACTTC. Its translation: CASSVGNEQYF.

The chain couples TRBV27 to TRBJ2-1; 7 bases map to TRBD1. The V segment lost 4 bases and the J segment 8 bases; nucleotides outside the gene matches: 8. From germline, CDR1 is MNHEY and CDR2 SMNVEV (reference sequence). This CDR3 spans 14 amino acids. The CDR3 reads CASSSKTGVDEQFF. The CDR3 coding sequence is TGTGCCAGCAGTTCGAAAACAGGGGTTGATGAGCAGTTCTTC.